The T cell receptor (beta chain) under discussion was sequenced for a study of TIL therapy for anti-PD-1-resistant metastatic lung cancer. This CDR3 spans 14 amino acids. The ends were cut back, 2 bases at V and 4 bases at J, with 13 bases in the middle. Looked up from germline, CDR1 is SGHRS and CDR2 is YFSETQ. This was the immunoSEQ v3 assay. Using immunoSEQ multiplex PCR, the repertoire was profiled, and TCRdb retains in-frame clones only, with some absent. The table lists around 5,300 clones, almost 65% of them singletons. Time point defined: pre-treatment sample, taken before nivolumab and TIL therapy. Most excised metastases sampled were pleural nodules or supraclavicular lymph nodes. Adults with stage 4 NSCLC were enrolled in a phase I trial. Points from the study as a whole: Many TIL product clones were absent from baseline tumor, suggesting clonal contraction.

Comment on this clone: Its antigen is unidentified.

This specimen consisted of tumor tissue, obtained at baseline. The chain has TRBV5-1 and TRBJ2-7, with TRBD1 as a possible D gene (6 bases). The origin of this receptor is a man between 65 and 85 years old with non-small cell lung cancer. The CDR3 here is CASSLPGTLYEQYF. DNA of the CDR3: TGCGCCAGCAGCTTACCCGGGACACTTTACGAGCAGTACTTC.